This T cell receptor beta chain was captured in a study of blood T cell repertoires in COVID-19. The protocol was immunoSEQ multiplex PCR, while the TCRdb copy is restricted to in-frame clones and leaves out a portion. The profile shows about 210,000 clones, 81% of them singletons. The sequence was collected from a man between 40 and 49 years old who had recovered from COVID-19. The sample consisted of PBMCs or T cells enriched from blood (not recorded which).

CDR3 region: CASSLNVPRGQETQYF. DNA for the CDR3: TGTGCCAGCAGCTTAAACGTCCCACGGGGGCAAGAGACCCAGTACTTC. This sequence joins TRBV7-9 and TRBJ2-5; tentatively, D is TRBD2 (6 bases). With 2 bases removed from V and 2 bases from J, the gap between germline ends came to 15 bases. The CDR3 sequence is 16 residues long. Per the germline V gene, CDR1 is SEHNR and CDR2 is FQNEAQ (reference sequence).